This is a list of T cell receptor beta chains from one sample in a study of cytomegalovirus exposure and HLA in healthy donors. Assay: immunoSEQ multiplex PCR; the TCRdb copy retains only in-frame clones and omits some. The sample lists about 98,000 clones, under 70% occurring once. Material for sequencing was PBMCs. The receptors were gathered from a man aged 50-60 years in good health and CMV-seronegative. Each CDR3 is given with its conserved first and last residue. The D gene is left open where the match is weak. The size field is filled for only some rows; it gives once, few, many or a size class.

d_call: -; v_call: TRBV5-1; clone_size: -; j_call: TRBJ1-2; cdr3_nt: TGCGCCAGCAGCTTCGGGGGAGCCTATGGCTACACCTTC; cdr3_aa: CASSFGGAYGYTF
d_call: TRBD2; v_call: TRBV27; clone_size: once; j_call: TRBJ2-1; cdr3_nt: TGTGCCAGCGGGGAGGGCAACTACAATGAGCAGTTCTTC; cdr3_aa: CASGEGNYNEQFF
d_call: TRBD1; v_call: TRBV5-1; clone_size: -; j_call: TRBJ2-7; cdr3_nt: TGCGCCAGCAGCTTAGCCACAGGGGGCTTCGACGAGCAGTACTTC; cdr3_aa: CASSLATGGFDEQYF
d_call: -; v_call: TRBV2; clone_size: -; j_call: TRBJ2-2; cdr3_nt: TGTGCCAGCAGTGAATTCCCCACGAACACCGGGGAGCTGTTTTTT; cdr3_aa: CASSEFPTNTGELFF
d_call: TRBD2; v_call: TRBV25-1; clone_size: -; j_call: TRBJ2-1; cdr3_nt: TGTGCCAGCGGGGTAGCGGGGGGGCGTAATGAGCAGTTCTTC; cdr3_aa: CASGVAGGRNEQFF
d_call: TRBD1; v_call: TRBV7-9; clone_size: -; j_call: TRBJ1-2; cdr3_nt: TGTGCCAGCAGCCGACAGGGGTACTATGGCTACACCTTC; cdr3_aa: CASSRQGYYGYTF
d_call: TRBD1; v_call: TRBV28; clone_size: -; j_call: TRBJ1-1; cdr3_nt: TGTGCCAGCAGTTTACCAGACAGGGGAGGCACTGAAGCTTTCTTT; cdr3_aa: CASSLPDRGGTEAFF
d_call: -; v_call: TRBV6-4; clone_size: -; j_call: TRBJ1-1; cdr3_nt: TGTGCCAGCAGCCTTAGAGGCGGCACTGAAGCTTTCTTT; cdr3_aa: CASSLRGGTEAFF
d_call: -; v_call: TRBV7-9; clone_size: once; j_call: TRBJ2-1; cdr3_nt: TGTGCCAGCAGCGATTTTAGTGAGCAGTTCTTC; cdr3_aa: CASSDFSEQFF
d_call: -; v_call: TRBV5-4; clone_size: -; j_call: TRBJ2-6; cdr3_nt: TGTGCCAGCACCTGGCAGGGTTCTGGGGCCAACGTCCTGACTTTC; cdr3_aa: CASTWQGSGANVLTF
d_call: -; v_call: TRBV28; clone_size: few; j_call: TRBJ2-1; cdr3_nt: TGTGCCAGCAGTTTATCTGGCGGGTGGTACAATGAGCAGTTCTTC; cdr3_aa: CASSLSGGWYNEQFF
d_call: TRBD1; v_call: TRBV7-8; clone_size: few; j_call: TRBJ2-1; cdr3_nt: TGTGCCAGCAGCCGGCAAGGGGGACAGCTTAATGAGCAGTTCTTC; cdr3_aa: CASSRQGGQLNEQFF
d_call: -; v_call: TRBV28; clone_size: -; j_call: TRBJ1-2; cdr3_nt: TGTGCCAGCAGCCTACAGGTCCATGGCTACACCTTC; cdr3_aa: CASSLQVHGYTF
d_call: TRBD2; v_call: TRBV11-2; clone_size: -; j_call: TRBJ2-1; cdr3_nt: TGTGCCAGCAGCTTCCGGACTAGCGGGGGGGCCAACAATGAGCAGTTCTTC; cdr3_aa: CASSFRTSGGANNEQFF
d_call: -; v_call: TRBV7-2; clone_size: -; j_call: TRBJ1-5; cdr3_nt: TGTGCCAGCAGCCTTGACGGGATTTATCAGCCCCAGCATTTT; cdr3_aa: CASSLDGIYQPQHF
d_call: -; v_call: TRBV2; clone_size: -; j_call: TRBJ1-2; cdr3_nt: TGTGCCAGCAGTGAAACAGGGTTTTCTGGCTACACCTTC; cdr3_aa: CASSETGFSGYTF
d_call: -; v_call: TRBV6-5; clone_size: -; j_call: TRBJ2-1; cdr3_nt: TGTGCCAGCAGTCGGGGAGATGAGCAGTTCTTC; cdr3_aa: CASSRGDEQFF
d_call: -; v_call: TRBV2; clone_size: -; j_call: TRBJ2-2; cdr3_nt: TGTGCCAGCAGTGGGCAGGGGCCGAACACCGGGGAGCTGTTTTTT; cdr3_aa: CASSGQGPNTGELFF
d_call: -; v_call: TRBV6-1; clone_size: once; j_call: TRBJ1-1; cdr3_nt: TGTGCCGGCACAAGACAGGAGAACACTGAAGCTTTCTTT; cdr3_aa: CAGTRQENTEAFF
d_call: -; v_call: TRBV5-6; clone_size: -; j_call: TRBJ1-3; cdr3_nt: TGTGCCAGCAGCGCAGTCGGCGGCCACTCTGGAAACACCATATATTTT; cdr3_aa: CASSAVGGHSGNTIYF
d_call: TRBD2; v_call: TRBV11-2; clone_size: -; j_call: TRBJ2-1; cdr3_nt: TGTGCCAGCAGCCCAGGGACTAGCGGGGGGGCTGGGAATGAGCAGTTCTTC; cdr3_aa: CASSPGTSGGAGNEQFF
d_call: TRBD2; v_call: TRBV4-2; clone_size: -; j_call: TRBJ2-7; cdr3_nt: TGTGCCAGCAGCCAAGAACTAGCGGGGGCCTACGAGCAGTACTTC; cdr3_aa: CASSQELAGAYEQYF
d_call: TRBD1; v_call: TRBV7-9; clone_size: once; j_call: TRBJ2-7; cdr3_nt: TGTGCCAGCAGCCCCGACCGGGACAGGGGAAGACAAGAGCAGTACTTC; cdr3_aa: CASSPDRDRGRQEQYF
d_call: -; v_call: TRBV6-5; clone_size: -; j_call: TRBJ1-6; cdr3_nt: TGTGCCAGCAGTTACAGCATCCTAACCGCTGAACCCCTCCACTTT; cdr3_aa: CASSYSILTAEPLHF
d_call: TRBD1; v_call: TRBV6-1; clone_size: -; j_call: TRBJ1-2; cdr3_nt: TGTGCCAGCAGTGAAGCGCGACAGGGTTTAGGCTACGCCTTC; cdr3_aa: CASSEARQGLGYAF
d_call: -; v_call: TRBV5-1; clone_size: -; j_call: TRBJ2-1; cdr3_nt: TGCGCCAGCAGTAAGGACAACTCCTACAATGAGCAGTTCTTC; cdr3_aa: CASSKDNSYNEQFF